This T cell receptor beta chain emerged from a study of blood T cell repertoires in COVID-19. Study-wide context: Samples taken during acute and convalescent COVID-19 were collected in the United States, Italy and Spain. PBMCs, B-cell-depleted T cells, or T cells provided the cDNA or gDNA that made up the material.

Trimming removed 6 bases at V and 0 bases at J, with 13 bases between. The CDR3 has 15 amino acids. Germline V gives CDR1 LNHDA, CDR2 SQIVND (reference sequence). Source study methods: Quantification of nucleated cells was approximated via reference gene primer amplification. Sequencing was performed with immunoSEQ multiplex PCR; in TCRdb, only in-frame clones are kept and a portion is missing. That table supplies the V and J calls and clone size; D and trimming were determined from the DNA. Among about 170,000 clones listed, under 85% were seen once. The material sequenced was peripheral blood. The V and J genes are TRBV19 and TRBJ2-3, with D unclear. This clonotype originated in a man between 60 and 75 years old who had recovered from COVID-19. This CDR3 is CASSPRTSSTDTQYF. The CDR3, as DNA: TGTGCCAGTAGCCCCCGTACTTCTAGCACAGATACGCAGTATTTT. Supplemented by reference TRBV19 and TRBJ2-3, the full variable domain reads DGGITQSPKYLFRKEGQNVTLSCEQNLNHDAMYWYRQDPGQGLRLIYYSQIVNDFQKGDIAEGYSVSREKKESFPLTVTSAQKNPTAFYLCASSPRTSSTDTQYFGPGTRLTVL.